These 30 T cell receptor beta chains were sequenced from one sample in a study of T-cell reconstitution after alpha-beta-depleted transplantation in children. Unique molecular identifiers were used in preparing the TCRbeta library. TCRdb ran MiXCR on the PCR reads and lists one entry per CDR3 protein. The table lists hundreds of thousands of distinct CDR3 sequences, 20% to 25% of them singletons. Sequenced here: PBMCs, mostly from graft donor cells, sampled 360 days after TCRalphabeta/CD19-depleted stem cell transplant. The receptor set was obtained from a boy less than two years old who had a stem cell transplant for acute myeloid leukemia, so the T cells may come from the graft donor.

Ten or more counts support this clonotype. The rearrangement links TRBV6-1 to TRBJ2-2; D is possibly TRBD2 (6 bases). Germline CDR1 is MNHNS and CDR2 is SASEGT. With 6 bases removed from V and 5 bases from J, the gap between germline ends came to 19 bases. The CDR3 spans 16 residues. As DNA, the CDR3 is TGTGCCAGCAGCCTCGACAACCCAGGGAGGACCGGGGAGCTGTTTTTT. It translates to CASSLDNPGRTGELFF.

The V and J genes are TRBV4-3 and TRBJ2-7; D gene unclear. The CDR3 loop spans 14 amino acids. V gave up 4 bases and J gave up 6 bases, with 16 bases separating them. Per germline, CDR1 LGHNA and CDR2 YSLEER. In nucleotides, the CDR3 is TGCGCCAGCAGCCCGGGTCGGTCGTACGCCGAGCAGTACTTC. Residues: CASSPGRSYAEQYF.

The table lists this clonotype with many counts. The V and J genes are TRBV12-3 or TRBV12-4 and TRBJ1-5, with D uncertain. The length of the CDR3 is 17 residues. V was shortened by 2 bases and J by 0 bases, with 14 bases between the two germline ends. Here the CDR3 DNA reads TGTGCCAGCAGTTTAAGGCGGGAGACTTATAGCAATCAGCCCCAGCATTTT. Translating it yields CASSLRRETYSNQPQHF.

This clonotype was observed once. The CDR3 region has the DNA TGTGCCAGCAGCGATTCCGGGACTAGAAGCACAGATACGCAGTATTTT. This codes for CASSDSGTRSTDTQYF. The rearrangement joins TRBV9 to TRBJ2-3; 8 nucleotides agree with TRBD2. Per the germline V gene, CDR1 is SGDLS and CDR2 is YYNGEE. The CDR3 sequence is 16 residues long. With 3 bases clipped from V and 0 bases from J, the junction kept 6 bases outside the gene matches.

There are a few counts of this clonotype. The chain employs TRBV11-2 and TRBJ2-5; maybe TRBD1 (6 bases). In germline, CDR1 is SGHAT, CDR2 FQNNGV. V lost 4 bases and J 5 bases, leaving 17 bases between the germline ends. The CDR3 runs 15 residues. CDR3: CASSSVQGPLETQYF. In DNA, the CDR3 is TGTGCCAGCAGCTCAGTTCAGGGGCCACTGGAGACCCAGTACTTC. The full variable domain, its missing parts supplied by reference TRBV11-2 and TRBJ2-5, is EAGVAQSPRYKIIEKRQSVAFWCNPISGHATLYWYQQILGQGPKLLIQFQNNGVVDDSQLPKDRFSAERLKGVDSTLKIQPAKLEDSAVYLCASSSVQGPLETQYFGPGTRLLVL.

This clonotype was picked up many times. The rearrangement joins TRBV18 to TRBJ1-5; D remains unclear. Trimming cost V 2 bases and J 12 bases, with 17 bases left between them. This CDR3 is 14 amino acids long. Germline V gene data show CDR1 as KGHSH and CDR2 as LQKENI. CDR3 bases: TGTGCCAGCTCACCATCCCTAGAATCGCTGGTCCAGCATTTT. Residues: CASSPSLESLVQHF.

This clonotype has just a few counts. V and J are TRBV7-8 and TRBJ2-7; weak D call: TRBD2 (7 bases). In germline, CDR1 is SGHVS, CDR2 FQNEAQ. This CDR3 is built from 16 residues. V shed 1 base and J shed 4 bases, with 17 bases lying between them. The CDR3 DNA reads TGTGCCAGCAGCTTAGATGGGGGGGGCAAGGGGTACGAGCAGTACTTC. Translation gives CASSLDGGGKGYEQYF.

This clonotype was seen at least ten times. DNA for the CDR3: TGCAGTGCTAGAGATTGGTCAGGGACTAGCGGGGCCACCTACAATGAGCAGTTCTTC. This encodes CSARDWSGTSGATYNEQFF. The genes are TRBV20-1 and TRBJ2-1, with 13 bases lining up with TRBD2. The CDR3 length is 19 residues. V dropped 0 bases and J dropped 2; count of bases not matched to a gene: 10. The V gene's germline CDR1 is DFQATT and CDR2 SNEGSKA (reference sequence).

The chain uses TRBV21-1 and TRBJ2-7. TRBV21-1 is annotated as a pseudogene. The CDR3 extends over 15 amino acids. This CDR3 is CASSTHPRDGYEQYV. As DNA, the CDR3 is TGTGCCAGCAGCACCCATCCCCGAGATGGGTACGAGCAGTACGTC.

The chain combines TRBV4-3 with TRBJ2-7, with 8 bases aligning to TRBD1. The V segment lost 0 bases and the J segment 3 bases; nucleotides outside the gene matches: 7. Germline V gives CDR1 LGHNA, CDR2 YSLEER. This CDR3 region has 16 residues. CDR3 residues: CASSQDWGTGFYEQYF. The CDR3 DNA follows: TGCGCCAGCAGCCAAGATTGGGGGACAGGTTTCTACGAGCAGTACTTC.

This clonotype occurred many times. The chain carries TRBV4-3 and TRBJ2-2; D uncertain. The CDR3 runs 15 residues. V lost 1 base to trimming and J lost 3 bases, with 9 bases between them. CDR1 LGHNA and CDR2 YSLEER come from the germline V gene. The CDR3 coding sequence is TGCGCCAGCAGCCAAGGAGGAAGAGACACCGGGGAGCTGTTTTTT. It is translated as CASSQGGRDTGELFF.

The rearrangement links TRBV12-3 or TRBV12-4 to TRBJ1-5; the D is unclear. With 2 bases removed from V and 0 bases from J, the gap between germline ends came to 5 bases. The CDR3 has 14 amino acids. CDR3: CASSLRYSNQPQHF. CDR3 nucleotide sequence: TGTGCCAGCAGTTTACGGTATAGCAATCAGCCCCAGCATTTT.

V and J are TRBV12-3 or TRBV12-4 and TRBJ1-5; D remains unclear. The CDR3 totals 19 residues. V was clipped by 2 bases and J by 3 bases, with 23 bases between them. CDR3 sequence reads: CASSLKGTGSPLFNQPQHF. The CDR3, as DNA: TGTGCCAGCAGTTTAAAGGGCACGGGCAGCCCCCTATTCAATCAGCCCCAGCATTTT.

This clonotype was counted between two and nine times. This chain uses TRBV15 with TRBJ2-3; D gene ambiguous. The CDR3 sequence is 13 residues long. V shed 0 bases and J shed 4 bases, with 5 bases lying between them. CDR1 is LNHNV, CDR2 YYDKDF, per germline (reference sequence). As DNA, the CDR3 is TGTGCCACCAGCAGAGATTGGGCAGATACGCAGTATTTT. This sequence encodes CATSRDWADTQYF.

J is TRBJ2-7 and V is TRBV12-3 or TRBV12-4, with TRBD2 matching over 8 bases. V shed 5 bases and J 7 bases; nucleotides not matched to a gene: 7. The CDR3 has 13 residues. CDR3 in amino acids: CASSPRLAGEQYF. In DNA, the CDR3 is TGTGCCAGCAGTCCCCGATTAGCGGGAGAGCAGTACTTC.

Many counts were recorded for this clonotype. The chain combines TRBV27 with TRBJ2-1; D is perhaps TRBD1 or TRBD2 (6 bases each). The V gene's germline CDR1 is MNHEY and CDR2 SMNVEV (reference sequence). V was trimmed by 2 bases and J by 9 bases, leaving 17 bases between them. CDR3 length: 15 residues. The CDR3 here is CASSLGGPGVGEQFF. CDR3 coding DNA: TGTGCCAGCAGTTTAGGGGGGCCTGGGGTTGGTGAGCAGTTCTTC.

The table lists this clonotype with a few counts. CDR3 DNA sequence: TGTGCCAGCAGTACCCCGCCATCAACCTCTGGAAACACCATATATTTT. Its translation is CASSTPPSTSGNTIYF. V gene TRBV6-5 combines with J gene TRBJ1-3; D is ambiguous. Trimming took off 5 bases at V and 0 bases at J, with 14 bases between the two ends. CDR1 and CDR2 from the germline V gene are MNHEY and SVGAGI. CDR3 length equals 16 residues.

The genes are TRBV15 and TRBJ1-1; D is ambiguous. The germline CDR1 and CDR2 sequences are LNHNV and YYDKDF (reference sequence). With 0 bases removed from V and 3 bases from J, the gap between germline ends came to 8 bases. CDR3 length equals 14 residues. The CDR3 loop reads CATSREGGYTEAFF. The DNA for the CDR3 is TGTGCCACCAGCAGAGAAGGCGGGTACACTGAAGCTTTCTTT.

Ten or more counts support this clonotype. The genes are TRBV20-1 and TRBJ1-1; D is ambiguous. Trimming left V 0 bases short and J 2 bases short, with 10 bases between. This CDR3 comprises 14 residues. Germline lookup yields CDR1 DFQATT and CDR2 SNEGSKA (reference sequence). The CDR3, as DNA: TGCAGTGCTAGAGACCTCCGGGGTAACACTGAAGCTTTCTTT. It codes for CSARDLRGNTEAFF.

The chain combines TRBV20-1 with TRBJ2-7; 9 bases map to TRBD2. V lost 4 bases, J lost 0 bases, and 10 bases stayed unmatched. Germline V lookup: CDR1 DFQATT, CDR2 SNEGSKA (reference sequence). The CDR3 extends over 16 amino acids. Here the CDR3 DNA reads TGCAGTGCTACCCGCGGACTAGCGTTCAGCTCCTACGAGCAGTACTTC. This gives the protein CSATRGLAFSSYEQYF.

This clonotype was seen a handful of times. This chain uses TRBV20-1 with TRBJ1-5, with unresolved D. In germline, CDR1 is DFQATT, CDR2 SNEGSKA (reference sequence). This CDR3 spans 13 amino acids. The V end lost 1 base, the J end lost 6 bases, and 10 bases lay between the germline ends. CDR3 residues: CSARVRAGQPQHF. Written as DNA, the CDR3 is TGCAGTGCTAGAGTTAGGGCGGGTCAGCCCCAGCATTTT.

Ten or more counts support this clonotype. The chain uses TRBV7-2 and TRBJ2-7, with D possibly being TRBD1 or TRBD2 (5 bases each). This CDR3 comprises 13 residues. The germline V gene encodes CDR1 SGHTA and CDR2 FQGNSA. Trimming shortened V by 4 bases and J by 9 bases, and 16 bases separated the two germline ends. This chain's CDR3 is CASSSTDGTWQYF. The CDR3 DNA reads as TGTGCCAGCAGCTCAACCGACGGGACGTGGCAGTACTTC.

This clonotype was observed a handful of times. V gene TRBV7-2 combines with J gene TRBJ2-2; 8 bases match TRBD2. The CDR3 is 15 residues long. The ends lost 5 bases at V and 5 bases at J; junction bases unmatched: 7. Germline CDR1 reads SGHTA; CDR2 reads FQGNSA. The CDR3 DNA follows: TGTGCCAGCAGCCTCGCGACTAGCGATACCGGGGAGCTGTTTTTT. It yields the protein CASSLATSDTGELFF.

Regarding this clonotype: Possible read error: a much larger clone is one base away. The chain carries TRBV28 and TRBJ2-5; TRBD1 aligns across 7 bases. The DNA matches TRBJ2-1 better at its end, which makes the J call doubtful. CDR3 length: 13 residues. CDR1 and CDR2 (germline): MDHEN, SYDVKM. This CDR3 reads CASQGTVQETQFF. The CDR3 DNA reads as TGTGCCAGCCAAGGGACAGTTCAAGAGACCCAGTTCTTC.

This clonotype was observed a few times. The CDR3 DNA sequence: TGTGCCAGCAGTTCCGAGACAGGGGGCTGGGTAGGCTCCATGAACACTGAAGCTTTCTTT. Its protein product is CASSSETGGWVGSMNTEAFF. V usage is TRBV27 and J usage is TRBJ1-1; 10 nucleotides align to TRBD1. Trimming removed 4 bases from V and 0 bases from J; junction bases left unmatched: 17. Germline V gene sequence: CDR1 MNHEY, CDR2 SMNVEV (reference sequence). This CDR3 has 20 residues.

Ten or more counts support this clonotype. V is TRBV20-1 and J is TRBJ2-7, with D hard to call. CDR3 size: 14 residues. Trimming shortened V by 0 bases and J by 4 bases, and 13 bases separated the two germline ends. Germline V gives CDR1 DFQATT, CDR2 SNEGSKA (reference sequence). The CDR3 coding sequence is TGCAGTGCTAGAGATGGCGACTCTCGATACGAGCAGTACGTC. It yields the protein CSARDGDSRYEQYV.

The chain joins TRBV28 to TRBJ2-5; perhaps D is TRBD1 or TRBD2 (5 bases each). V dropped 4 bases and J dropped 4 bases, with 19 bases sitting between them. From germline, CDR1 is MDHEN and CDR2 SYDVKM. The CDR3 contains 16 residues. Here the CDR3 reads CASSSSGSPMSETQYF. CDR3 DNA: TGTGCCAGCAGTTCCTCAGGGAGCCCTATGTCAGAGACCCAGTACTTC.

The sample holds a few counts of this clonotype. V is TRBV7-2 and J is TRBJ2-5; tentative D call: TRBD1 (6 bases). This CDR3 region has 14 residues. V was clipped by 3 bases and J by 1 base, with 9 bases between them. Per the germline V gene, CDR1 is SGHTA and CDR2 is FQGNSA. CDR3 coding DNA: TGTGCCAGCAGCTTCGAGACAGGCCAAGAGACCCAGTACTTC. Amino acid sequence: CASSFETGQETQYF. Complete variable domain (other parts from reference TRBV7-2 and TRBJ2-5): GAGVSQSPSNKVTEKGKDVELRCDPISGHTALYWYRQSLGQGLEFLIYFQGNSAPDKSGLPSDRFSAERTGGSVSTLTIQRTQQEDSAVYLCASSFETGQETQYFGPGTRLLVL.

This clonotype was picked up many times. The J gene is TRBJ2-1, the V gene TRBV5-4, with no clear D. V was clipped by 0 bases and J by 6 bases, with 22 bases between them. The CDR3 runs to 18 residues. CDR1 is SGHNT and CDR2 is YYREEE in the germline V gene (reference sequence). CDR3 sequence reads: CASSLEGQGRRRSNEQFF. Here the CDR3 DNA reads TGTGCCAGCAGCTTGGAAGGGCAAGGTCGACGCCGCAGCAATGAGCAGTTCTTC.

The V call is TRBV27, the J call TRBJ2-1; TRBD1 aligns across 7 bases. Germline trimming cut 1 base from V and 9 bases from J; bases unmatched to any gene: 3. CDR1 is MNHEY and CDR2 is SMNVEV in the germline V gene (reference sequence). CDR3 length: 13 amino acids. CDR3 sequence: CASSLFTGVEQFF. CDR3 DNA sequence: TGTGCCAGCAGTTTATTCACAGGGGTTGAGCAGTTCTTC.